This T cell receptor (beta chain) was recorded in a study of early T cells in non-severe SARS-CoV-2 infection. Findings of the study overall: Reliance on VDJdb matching favored anti-spike CD8 responses; private and CD4 specificities were missed.

Unique molecular identifiers tagged individual cDNA molecules. MiXCR, applied by TCRdb to the 5' RACE reads, yields one record per CDR3 protein. The repertoire holds approximately 35,000 distinct CDR3 sequences, over 6% seen once, with 10% to 15% in the top ten. The CDR3 is 15 residues long. Germline CDR1 reads MGHDK; CDR2 reads SYGVNS. V was pared by 8 bases and J by 3 bases, with 9 bases of the junction left unmatched. This clonotype has a count of ten or more. What it binds is unknown. The receptor comes from an adult who was a healthcare worker with PCR-confirmed SARS-CoV-2 infection or an uninfected control (not recorded which). The chain has TRBV25-1 and TRBJ2-1; the match to TRBD2 covers 8 bases. The sample was whole blood, taken at baseline. This chain's CDR3 is CASARGGTSYNEQFF. The CDR3 region has the DNA TGTGCCAGCGCCCGTGGGGGGACTAGCTACAATGAGCAGTTCTTC.